This TCR beta chain comes out of a study of spatial heterogeneity in lung cancer. Overall study context: The library had UMIs, and each TCR and UMI pair averaged more than ten raw reads. General study results and limits: Resection saw ubiquitous expanded tumor TCRs appear in blood more than follow-up did.

This clonotype is termed medium-sized. The antigen is undetermined. In a library made to pick up alpha chains, this beta chain is a stray read with a size that means little. Individual TCR cDNA molecules each bore their own unique molecular identifier. TCRdb itself ran the 5' RACE reads through MiXCR, one entry per CDR3 protein. This sample has about 400 distinct CDR3 sequences; approximately 29% occur once, and the top ten carry under 75%. Time point defined: blood at routine non-recurrence follow-up after resection. Whole RNA, which was extracted from tumor, nontumor lung tissue or frozen PBMC, was sequenced without any cell sorting. V was cut by 7 bases and J by 2 bases, with 15 bases left in between. From germline, CDR1 is LNHDA and CDR2 SQIVND (reference sequence). CDR3 length equals 14 residues.

The receptor was isolated from a male donor with early-stage non-small cell lung cancer. The chain uses TRBV19 and TRBJ2-7; a possible D gene is TRBD2 (6 bases). This material consisted of PBMCs, taken at follow-up. The CDR3 protein is CASISGVSTYEQYF. DNA for the CDR3: TGTGCCAGTATCTCGGGGGTCTCCACCTACGAGCAGTACTTC.